The clone carrying this T cell receptor beta chain counts as medium-sized. The germline CDR1 and CDR2 sequences are LGHDT and YNNKEL (reference sequence). The CDR3 covers 14 residues. V lost 7 bases, J lost 7 bases, and 11 bases stayed unmatched. This sample was included in a study of control samples from healthy donors and cancer patients. Data came from immunoSEQ multiplex PCR; TCRdb stores just in-frame clones and leaves some out. Of over 65,000 clones listed, 94% are singletons. The source is a woman in her thirties or forties in good health. This chain uses TRBV3-1 (or the pseudogene TRBV3-2) with TRBJ2-7; 9 positions match TRBD2. The sequenced sample was blood. CDR3 amino acids: CASTMGLAGWEQYF. The CDR3 DNA sequence: TGTGCCAGCACCATGGGACTAGCCGGGTGGGAGCAGTACTTC.